The clone carrying this TCR beta chain was observed a handful of times. Antigen specificity is unknown. Clones were sequenced by immunoSEQ multiplex PCR, and TCRdb holds only the in-frame ones, with some missing. The repertoire holds 32,000 or so clones, with around 74% as singletons. The germline V gene has CDR1 LNHDA and CDR2 SQIVND (reference sequence). V shed 9 bases and J 9 bases; nucleotides not matched to a gene: 8. The CDR3 loop spans 13 amino acids. This sample was included in a study of radiotherapy plus CTLA-4 blockade in lung cancer. At the level of the study: Disease control was seen in roughly 30% of patients, objective responses in 18%. Study-wide results and caveats: Radiotherapy was combined with ipilimumab, and tumor-derived TCR clones then expanded in blood.

V usage is TRBV19 and J usage is TRBJ2-1; 10 positions agree with TRBD1. The sequence derives from a human donor with non-small cell lung cancer that progressed on radiotherapy plus ipilimumab. The source was peripheral blood, collected from a patient treated with radiotherapy plus ipilimumab. As DNA, the CDR3 is TGTGCCAGCGGCGGGACAGGGGAAGGTGAGCAGTTCTTC. It translates to CASGGTGEGEQFF.